This TCR beta chain was recorded in a study of blood T cell repertoires in COVID-19 (dated by TCRdb to the early 2020s). For the study in its entirety: The collaborator samples originated in the United States, Italy and Spain and spanned the acute and convalescent phases of COVID-19. A freely available public database, intended as a resource for researchers studying the immune response to SARS-CoV-2, is where the repertoires were released. Nearly every sample came with metadata listing a de-identified subject ID, COVID-19 status, age in years and sex. The prospective study material was composed of cDNA or gDNA derived from T cells, B-cell-depleted T cells, or PBMCs. Deeply sampled blood TCRbeta repertoires from subjects exposed to, actively infected with, or recovered from COVID-19 were included in the dataset. HLA class I and class II types, where available, came from metadata supplied by the sample provider rather than from assay-based typing. Samples came from the ongoing ImmuneRACE study (first 160 participants) plus 1,254 subjects from 6 global collaborators. Broader findings and caveats from the paper: Clinical and demographic metadata were provided uncurated, with the amount varying by source and participant.

TCRbeta CDR3 regions were amplified from genomic DNA using the immunoSEQ Assay, a bias-controlled multiplex PCR. The original methods were these. The number of nucleated cells in each sample was estimated by amplification of reference gene primers within the assay. To quantify the absolute abundance of each unique TCRbeta CDR3 rearrangement, sequence reads were collapsed and filtered. Productive Simpson clonality was computed per sample as the square root of Simpson's diversity index over productive rearrangements. Sourced from immuneACCESS, this table was stored by TCRdb with only in-frame sequences that have V and J called. A share of the clones is absent; for the studies checked, an unresolved V gene accounts for under half, and the remainder has no known explanation. Clonal size and the V and J genes are those of that table, whereas D and trimming came from the DNA. Here the sample has 80,000 or so clones; about four fifths occur a single time. Jointly, the top ten make up 15% to 20% of the sample.

The collaborating institutions used their own protocols to collect whole blood in K2EDTA tubes. For TCRbeta analysis, collaborators shipped samples as frozen whole blood, isolated PBMCs, or DNA extracted from either of those sample types. The CDR3 runs 12 residues from the cysteine to the phenylalanine. The entry retains the CDR3 DNA only, 36 bases that are in frame from base 1. V loses 10 bases, J loses 1 base, and the germline ends lie 11 bases apart. From a lookup of the germline V gene, CDR1 and CDR2 are ENHRY and SYGVKD. Comments on this clone: Its antigen remains undetermined. No clone much larger than this one lies a single base away; base qualities are absent.

Sequenced material: peripheral blood. The sequence was collected from a woman aged 55-70 years with acute or convalescent COVID-19. The rearrangement joined TRBV10-3 to TRBJ2-7; the D gene is possibly TRBD1, with 6 bases matching. The CDR3 amino acid sequence is: CATEGTSYEQYF. The nucleotide sequence reads as follows: TGTGCCACTGAAGGGACATCCTACGAGCAGTACTTC.